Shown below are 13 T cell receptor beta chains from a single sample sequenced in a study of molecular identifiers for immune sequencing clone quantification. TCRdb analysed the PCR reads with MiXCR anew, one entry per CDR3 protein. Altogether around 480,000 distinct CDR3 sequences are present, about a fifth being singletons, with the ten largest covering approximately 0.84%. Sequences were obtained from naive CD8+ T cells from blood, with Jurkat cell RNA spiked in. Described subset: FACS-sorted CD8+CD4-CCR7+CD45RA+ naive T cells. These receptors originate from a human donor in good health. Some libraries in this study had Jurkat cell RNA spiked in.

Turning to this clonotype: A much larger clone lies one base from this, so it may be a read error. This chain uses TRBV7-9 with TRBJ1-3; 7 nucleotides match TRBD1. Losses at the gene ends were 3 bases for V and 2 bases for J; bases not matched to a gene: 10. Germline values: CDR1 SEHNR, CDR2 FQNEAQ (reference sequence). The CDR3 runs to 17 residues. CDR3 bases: TGTGCCAGCAGCTTTACCATCCGGGACAGCCCTGGAAACACCATATATTTT. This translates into CASSFTIRDSPGNTIYF.

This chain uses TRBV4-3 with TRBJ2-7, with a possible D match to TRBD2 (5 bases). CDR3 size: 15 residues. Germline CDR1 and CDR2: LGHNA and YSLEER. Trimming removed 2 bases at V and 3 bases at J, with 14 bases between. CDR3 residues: CASSQNKGLRYEQYF. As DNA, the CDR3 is TGCGCCAGCAGCCAAAACAAAGGACTTCGCTACGAGCAGTACTTC.

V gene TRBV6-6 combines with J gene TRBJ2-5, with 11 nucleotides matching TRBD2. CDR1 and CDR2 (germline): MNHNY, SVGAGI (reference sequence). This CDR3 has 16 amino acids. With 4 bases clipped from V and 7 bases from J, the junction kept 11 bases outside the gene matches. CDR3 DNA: TGTGCCAGCAGTTTTCAACTAGCGGGAGAAAAGGGGACCCAGTACTTC. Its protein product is CASSFQLAGEKGTQYF.

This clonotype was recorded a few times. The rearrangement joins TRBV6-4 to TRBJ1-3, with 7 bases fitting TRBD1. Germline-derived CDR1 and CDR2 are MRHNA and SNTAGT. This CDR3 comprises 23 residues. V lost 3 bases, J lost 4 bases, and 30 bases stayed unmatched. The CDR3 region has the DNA TGTGCCAGCAGTGATCCCATCTCGGCCCATCAGACAGGGTCCTGTAGTTCCGGAAACACCATATATTTT. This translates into CASSDPISAHQTGSCSSGNTIYF.

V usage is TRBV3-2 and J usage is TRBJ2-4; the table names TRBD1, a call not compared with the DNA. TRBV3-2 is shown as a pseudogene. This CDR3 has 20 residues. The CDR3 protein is CASSPTSGTGPVLAKNIQYF. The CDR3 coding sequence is TGTGCCAGCAGCCCAACTTCCGGGACAGGGCCGGTTCTAGCCAAAAACATTCAGTACTTC.

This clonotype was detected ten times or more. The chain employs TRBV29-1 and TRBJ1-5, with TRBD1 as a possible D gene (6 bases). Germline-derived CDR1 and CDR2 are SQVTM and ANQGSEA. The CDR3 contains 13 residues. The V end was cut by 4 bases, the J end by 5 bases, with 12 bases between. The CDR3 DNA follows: TGCAGCGTTGGTGAACAGGGCTATCAGCCCCAGCATTTT. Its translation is CSVGEQGYQPQHF.

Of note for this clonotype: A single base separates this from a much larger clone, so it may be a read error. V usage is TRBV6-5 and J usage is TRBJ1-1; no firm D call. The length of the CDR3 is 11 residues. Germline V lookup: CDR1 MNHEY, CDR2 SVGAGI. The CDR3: CASSYDTGAFF. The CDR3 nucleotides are TGTGCCAGCAGTTACGACACTGGAGCTTTCTTT.

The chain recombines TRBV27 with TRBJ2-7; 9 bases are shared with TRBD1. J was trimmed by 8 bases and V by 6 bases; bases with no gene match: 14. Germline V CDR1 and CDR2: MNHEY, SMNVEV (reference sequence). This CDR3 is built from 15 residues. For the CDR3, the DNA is TGTGCCAGCAGAAGTTTACAGGGGGCGCGGTCTAAGCAGTACTTC. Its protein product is CASRSLQGARSKQYF.

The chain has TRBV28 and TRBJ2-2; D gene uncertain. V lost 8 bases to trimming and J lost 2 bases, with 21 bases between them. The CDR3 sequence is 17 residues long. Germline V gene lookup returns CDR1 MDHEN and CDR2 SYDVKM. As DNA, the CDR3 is TGTGCCAGCGCGACGGCAGCCGTGAGCTCTAACACCGGGGAGCTGTTTTTT. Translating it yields CASATAAVSSNTGELFF.

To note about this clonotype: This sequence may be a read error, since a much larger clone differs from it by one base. The CDR3 region has the DNA TGTGCCGGCAGTTTGTGGACAGTAGGTTACGAGCAGTACTTC. Encoded protein: CAGSLWTVGYEQYF. V gene TRBV12-3 or TRBV12-4 combines with J gene TRBJ2-7, with a possible D match to TRBD1 (6 bases). This CDR3 is 14 amino acids long.

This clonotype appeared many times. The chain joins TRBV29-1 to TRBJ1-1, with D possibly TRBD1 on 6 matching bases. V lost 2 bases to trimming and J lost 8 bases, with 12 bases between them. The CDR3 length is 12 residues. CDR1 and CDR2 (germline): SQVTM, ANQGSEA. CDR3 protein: CSVERLGAEAFF. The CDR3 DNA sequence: TGCAGCGTTGAAAGGTTGGGGGCCGAAGCTTTCTTT.

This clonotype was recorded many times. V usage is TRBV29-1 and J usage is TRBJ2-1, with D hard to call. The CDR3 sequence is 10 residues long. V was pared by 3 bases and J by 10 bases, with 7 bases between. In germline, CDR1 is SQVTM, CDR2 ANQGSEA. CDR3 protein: CSVDIGEQFF. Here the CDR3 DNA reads TGCAGCGTTGATATAGGGGAGCAGTTCTTC.

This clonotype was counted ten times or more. DNA of the CDR3: TGTGCCAGCAGCCCCGGGGCAGGTTGGGCCACTGAAGCTTTCTTT. This encodes CASSPGAGWATEAFF. V usage is TRBV6-5 and J usage is TRBJ1-1; maybe TRBD1 (5 bases). Germline CDR1 reads MNHEY; CDR2 reads SVGAGI. The CDR3 contains 15 residues. The V end lost 6 bases, the J end lost 4 bases, and 18 bases lay between the germline ends.